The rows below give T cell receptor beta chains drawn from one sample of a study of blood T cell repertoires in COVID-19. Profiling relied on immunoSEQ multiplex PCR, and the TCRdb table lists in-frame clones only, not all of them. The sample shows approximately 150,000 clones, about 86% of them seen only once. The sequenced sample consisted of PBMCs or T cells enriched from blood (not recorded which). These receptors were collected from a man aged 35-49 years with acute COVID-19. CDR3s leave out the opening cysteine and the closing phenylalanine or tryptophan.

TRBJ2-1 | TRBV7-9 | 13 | ASSRRPGLENEQF
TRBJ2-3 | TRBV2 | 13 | ASGLGLADTDTQY
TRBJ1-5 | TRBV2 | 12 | ASSERTGTQPQH
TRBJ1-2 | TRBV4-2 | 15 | ASSDAEGTGGSYGYT
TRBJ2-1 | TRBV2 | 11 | ATRQGPYNEQF
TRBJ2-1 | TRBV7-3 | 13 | ASSFGLAGGYEQF
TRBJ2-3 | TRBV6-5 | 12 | ASSYTRGTDTQY
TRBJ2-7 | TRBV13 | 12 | ASMGQGSSYEQY
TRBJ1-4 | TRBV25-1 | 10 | ASKGSGEKLF
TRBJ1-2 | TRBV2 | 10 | ASQEGGYGYT
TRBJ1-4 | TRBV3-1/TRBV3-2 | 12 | ASSWGQGIRKLF
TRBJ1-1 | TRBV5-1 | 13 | ASSEQQGEVTEAF
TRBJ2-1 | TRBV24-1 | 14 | ATSDLTSGRKYEQF
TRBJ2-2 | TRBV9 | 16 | ASSVEEGGHWDTGELF
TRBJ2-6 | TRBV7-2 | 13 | ASSQAWSGANVLT
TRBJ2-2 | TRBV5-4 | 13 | ASSDRQGGTGELF
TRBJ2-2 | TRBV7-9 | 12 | ASSGGTNTGELF
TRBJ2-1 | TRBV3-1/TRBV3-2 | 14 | ASSPRIGRAGNEQF
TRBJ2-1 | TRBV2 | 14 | ASITAGLARYNEQF
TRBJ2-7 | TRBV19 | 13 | ASSSSLADFYEQY
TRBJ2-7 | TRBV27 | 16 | ASISKGTSGSNSYEQY
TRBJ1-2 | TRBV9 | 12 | ASRGEGMYYGYT
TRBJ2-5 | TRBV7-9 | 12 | ASSGDNRRETQY
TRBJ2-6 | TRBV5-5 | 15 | ASSNRQGADGANVLT